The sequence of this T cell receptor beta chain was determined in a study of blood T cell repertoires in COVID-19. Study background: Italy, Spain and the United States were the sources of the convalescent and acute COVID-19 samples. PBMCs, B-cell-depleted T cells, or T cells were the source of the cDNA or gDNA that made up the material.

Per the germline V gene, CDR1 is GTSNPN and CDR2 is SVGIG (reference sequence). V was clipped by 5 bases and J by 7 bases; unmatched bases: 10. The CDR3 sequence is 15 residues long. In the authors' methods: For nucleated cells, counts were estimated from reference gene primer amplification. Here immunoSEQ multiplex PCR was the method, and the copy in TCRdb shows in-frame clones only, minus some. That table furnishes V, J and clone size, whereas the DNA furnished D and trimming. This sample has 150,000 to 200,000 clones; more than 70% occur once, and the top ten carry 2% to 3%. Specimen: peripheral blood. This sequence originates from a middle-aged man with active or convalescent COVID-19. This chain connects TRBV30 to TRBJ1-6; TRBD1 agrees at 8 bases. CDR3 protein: CAWAPGDRRNSPLHF. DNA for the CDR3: TGTGCCTGGGCCCCCGGGGACAGGAGAAATTCACCCCTCCACTTT.